This T cell receptor beta chain stems from a study of tumor-infiltrating lymphocytes in primary liver carcinoma. Points from the study as a whole: Overlap between tumor regions exceeded overlap of tumor with adjacent tissue or blood.

cDNA specific to TCR beta was made from 500 ng of total RNA, with a constant-region primer employed for priming. Libraries covering TCR beta were generated through three nested multiplex PCR rounds (using a slightly modified ARM-PCR). Primers for the first two PCR rounds were TRBV1-TRBV30 forward primers and a C-beta reverse primer (10 cycles per round). TCRdb re-derived calls from the multiplex PCR reads in MiXCR, one entry per CDR3 protein. The profile shows 250,000 to 400,000 distinct CDR3 sequences, approximately 60% of them singletons. Germline CDR1 SGHRS, CDR2 YFSETQ. The CDR3 length is 14 residues. Researchers drew blood RNA from unsorted whole blood and extracted germline DNA as well. About this clonotype itself: Its target is not known. At one of its ends the junction is not consistent with the germline gene, which may arise from a read error.

What was sequenced was peripheral blood. The source is a man aged 40-50 years with primary liver carcinoma and hepatitis B virus infection. The gene calls are TRBV5-1 and TRBJ2-7, with 7 bases that match TRBD1. In DNA form, the CDR3 reads TGCGCCGGCAGCCACGGGACAGAGAGATACGAGCAGTACTTC. It is translated as CAGSHGTERYEQYF.